The 17 T cell receptor beta chains reported below all come from one sample, sequenced in a study of T cell responses to AZD1222 COVID-19 vaccine (dated by TCRdb to the early 2020s). Library generation was performed with the immunoSEQ multiplex PCR assay. TCRdb re-hosts the immuneACCESS table, in-frame sequences only. Its copies lack some clones; in the studies checked, an unresolved V gene accounts for under half of them, and the cause for the rest is not known. The table for this sample lists about 140,000 clones; 80% to 95% of them were counted only once. The ten most abundant clones make up 3% to 4% of the sample. Sample time point, as interpreted from the label and publication: about 28 days (+/-7) after the second vaccine dose. Specimen: peripheral blood, collected 28 days after the second AZD1222 dose. These receptors all stem from an adult who received the AZD1222 COVID-19 vaccine.

The genes are TRBV20-1 and TRBJ2-1; 12 bases map to TRBD2. The CDR3 loop spans 16 amino acids. Per the germline V gene, CDR1 is DFQATT and CDR2 is SNEGSKA (reference sequence). V trimming: 3 bases; J trimming: 1 base; junction bases outside the gene matches: 4. The CDR3 bases are TGCAGTGCTAGTCTAGCGGGAGGGTGGTCCTACAATGAGCAGTTCTTC. Amino acid sequence: CSASLAGGWSYNEQFF.

This clone was picked up one time. Other DNA sequences in this specimen translate into the identical CDR3. DNA for the CDR3: TGTGCCAGTAGTATTGCAGGGGCGAACACTGAAGCTTTCTTT. Protein sequence: CASSIAGANTEAFF. The rearrangement links TRBV19 to TRBJ1-1, with TRBD1 as a possible D gene (6 bases). The CDR3 is 14 residues long. The V end lost 3 bases, the J end lost 1 base, and 9 bases lay between the germline ends. Germline CDR1 LNHDA, CDR2 SQIVND (reference sequence).

The rearrangement joins TRBV19 to TRBJ2-7; tentative D call: TRBD1 (6 bases). This CDR3 has 14 amino acids. V was cut by 4 bases and J by 6 bases, with 16 bases left in between. The germline gives CDR1 LNHDA, CDR2 SQIVND (reference sequence). CDR3 sequence (DNA): TGTGCCAGTAGTACTTCCACAGGGACGGGCGAGCAGTACTTC. Its translation: CASSTSTGTGEQYF.

Written as DNA, the CDR3 is TGTGCCAGCAGTAGGACAGGGGGCCTCTCCTACAATGAGCAGTTCTTC. As protein: CASSRTGGLSYNEQFF. The J gene is TRBJ2-1, the V gene TRBV28; 11 positions agree with TRBD1. This CDR3 comprises 16 residues. Unmatched junction bases numbered 3, after V lost 5 bases and J lost 0 bases. CDR1 is MDHEN, CDR2 SYDVKM, per germline.

This clone was picked up one time. V and J are TRBV10-3 and TRBJ1-2; D gene unclear. Looked up from germline, CDR1 is ENHRY and CDR2 is SYGVKD. This CDR3 is 12 amino acids long. Between the trimmed V and J ends, which lost 3 bases and 13 bases, there was a span of 15 bases. The DNA for the CDR3 is TGTGCCATCAGTGACTCGTCTCTCCCAGTCACCTTC. This encodes CAISDSSLPVTF.

This sequence joins TRBV29-1 and TRBJ2-3; no clear D gene. Germline V gives CDR1 SQVTM, CDR2 ANQGSEA. Trimming removed 3 bases from V and 1 base from J, with 8 bases in between. The CDR3 is 13 amino acids. The CDR3 region is CSVEPFGTDTQYF. The CDR3 DNA follows: TGCAGCGTTGAGCCTTTTGGCACAGATACGCAGTATTTT.

The rearrangement links TRBV28 to TRBJ2-7; no clear D. Trimming removed 5 bases at V and 7 bases at J, with 12 bases between. The V gene's germline CDR1 is MDHEN and CDR2 SYDVKM. CDR3 length: 12 residues. CDR3 in DNA: TGTGCCAGCAGTCCTCGGTCCGCTGAGCAGTACTTC. Protein product: CASSPRSAEQYF.

The chain combines TRBV23-1 with TRBJ2-1; 7 bases are shared with TRBD1. TRBV23-1 is sorted into the ORF group, with uncertain function. The CDR3 length is 16 residues. The ends lost 4 bases at V and 5 bases at J; junction bases unmatched: 11. The CDR3 region has the DNA TGCGCCAGCAGTCCCGGACAATACGACAGGGACAATGAGCAGTTCTTC. The encoded protein is CASSPGQYDRDNEQFF.

The chain combines TRBV18 with TRBJ1-3; D is uncertain. V lost 6 bases, J lost 10 bases, and 10 bases lay in between. This CDR3 contains 11 residues. Germline loops: CDR1 KGHSH, CDR2 LQKENI. CDR3 region: CASSPKETIYF. The CDR3 DNA reads as TGTGCCAGCTCCCCCAAGGAGACCATATATTTT.

The gene calls are TRBV7-2 and TRBJ2-7; 13 nucleotides agree with TRBD2. The CDR3 sequence is 15 residues long. CDR1 and CDR2 from the germline V gene are SGHTA and FQGNSA. The V and J ends lost 5 bases and 2 bases, in that order; junction bases with no gene match: 3. The CDR3 DNA follows: TGTGCCAGCAGCCAGGGACTAGCGGGAACCTACGAGCAGTACTTC. Its protein product is CASSQGLAGTYEQYF.

This rearrangement joins TRBV12-3 or TRBV12-4 to TRBJ1-2; the D gene is possibly TRBD1 (5 bases). With 5 bases removed from V and 3 bases from J, the gap between germline ends came to 10 bases. This CDR3 comprises 13 residues. The CDR3, as DNA: TGTGCCAGCAGTCTCGGACACCACTATGGCTACACCTTC. Translation gives CASSLGHHYGYTF.

The sample holds one count of this clone. V is TRBV6-6 and J is TRBJ2-2; 8 nucleotides line up with TRBD1. Per the germline V gene, CDR1 is MNHNY and CDR2 is SVGAGI (reference sequence). The CDR3 is made up of 17 amino acids. The V segment lost 7 bases and the J segment 5 bases; nucleotides outside the gene matches: 15. The CDR3 nucleotides read TGTGCCAGCAATCGGCAGGGGGCGTATAAAGGGACCGGGGAGCTGTTTTTT. It translates to CASNRQGAYKGTGELFF.

The V gene is TRBV5-1, the J gene TRBJ1-5, with unresolved D. Germline CDR1 SGHRS, CDR2 YFSETQ. This CDR3 is 15 amino acids long. V gave up 1 base and J gave up 4 bases, with 12 bases separating them. The CDR3: CASSLSGVGNQPQHF. In DNA, the CDR3 is TGCGCCAGCAGCTTGAGCGGGGTGGGTAATCAGCCCCAGCATTTT.

The J gene is TRBJ1-1, the V gene TRBV3-1 (or the pseudogene TRBV3-2); TRBD1 is a possible D gene (6 bases). The CDR3 is made up of 19 amino acids. Germline V gene data show CDR1 as LGHDT and CDR2 as YNNKEL (reference sequence). Deletions cut 1 base from V and 1 base from J, with 22 bases between. Written as DNA, the CDR3 is TGTGCCAGCAGCCAAGGGGGGCTCGGGGGGTTATCATGGAACACTGAAGCTTTCTTT. The encoded protein is CASSQGGLGGLSWNTEAFF.

V and J are TRBV27 and TRBJ2-1; TRBD1 matches 8 bases. The CDR3 is made up of 15 amino acids. CDR1 and CDR2 (germline): MNHEY, SMNVEV (reference sequence). Losses at the gene ends were 5 bases for V and 3 bases for J; bases not matched to a gene: 6. The DNA for the CDR3 is TGTGCCAGCAGTCTCGGACAGGGCTTCTACAATGAGCAGTTCTTC. Its translation: CASSLGQGFYNEQFF.

The rearrangement links TRBV11-2 to TRBJ2-2; 7 bases are a match to TRBD2. Germline-derived CDR1 and CDR2 are SGHAT and FQNNGV. The CDR3 totals 14 residues. Trimming at V came to 4 bases and at J to 9 bases, leaving 8 bases not matched to a gene. CDR3 sequence: CASSSTTSLRELFF. In nucleotides, the CDR3 is TGTGCCAGCAGCTCGACGACTAGCCTCCGGGAGCTGTTTTTT.

J is TRBJ1-1 and V is TRBV6-6, with D uncertain. V lost 2 bases to trimming and J lost 1 base, with 5 bases between them. The CDR3 has 13 amino acids. The germline gives CDR1 MNHNY, CDR2 SVGAGI (reference sequence). The CDR3 here is CASSYTPNTEAFF. DNA of the CDR3: TGTGCCAGCAGTTACACTCCGAACACTGAAGCTTTCTTT.